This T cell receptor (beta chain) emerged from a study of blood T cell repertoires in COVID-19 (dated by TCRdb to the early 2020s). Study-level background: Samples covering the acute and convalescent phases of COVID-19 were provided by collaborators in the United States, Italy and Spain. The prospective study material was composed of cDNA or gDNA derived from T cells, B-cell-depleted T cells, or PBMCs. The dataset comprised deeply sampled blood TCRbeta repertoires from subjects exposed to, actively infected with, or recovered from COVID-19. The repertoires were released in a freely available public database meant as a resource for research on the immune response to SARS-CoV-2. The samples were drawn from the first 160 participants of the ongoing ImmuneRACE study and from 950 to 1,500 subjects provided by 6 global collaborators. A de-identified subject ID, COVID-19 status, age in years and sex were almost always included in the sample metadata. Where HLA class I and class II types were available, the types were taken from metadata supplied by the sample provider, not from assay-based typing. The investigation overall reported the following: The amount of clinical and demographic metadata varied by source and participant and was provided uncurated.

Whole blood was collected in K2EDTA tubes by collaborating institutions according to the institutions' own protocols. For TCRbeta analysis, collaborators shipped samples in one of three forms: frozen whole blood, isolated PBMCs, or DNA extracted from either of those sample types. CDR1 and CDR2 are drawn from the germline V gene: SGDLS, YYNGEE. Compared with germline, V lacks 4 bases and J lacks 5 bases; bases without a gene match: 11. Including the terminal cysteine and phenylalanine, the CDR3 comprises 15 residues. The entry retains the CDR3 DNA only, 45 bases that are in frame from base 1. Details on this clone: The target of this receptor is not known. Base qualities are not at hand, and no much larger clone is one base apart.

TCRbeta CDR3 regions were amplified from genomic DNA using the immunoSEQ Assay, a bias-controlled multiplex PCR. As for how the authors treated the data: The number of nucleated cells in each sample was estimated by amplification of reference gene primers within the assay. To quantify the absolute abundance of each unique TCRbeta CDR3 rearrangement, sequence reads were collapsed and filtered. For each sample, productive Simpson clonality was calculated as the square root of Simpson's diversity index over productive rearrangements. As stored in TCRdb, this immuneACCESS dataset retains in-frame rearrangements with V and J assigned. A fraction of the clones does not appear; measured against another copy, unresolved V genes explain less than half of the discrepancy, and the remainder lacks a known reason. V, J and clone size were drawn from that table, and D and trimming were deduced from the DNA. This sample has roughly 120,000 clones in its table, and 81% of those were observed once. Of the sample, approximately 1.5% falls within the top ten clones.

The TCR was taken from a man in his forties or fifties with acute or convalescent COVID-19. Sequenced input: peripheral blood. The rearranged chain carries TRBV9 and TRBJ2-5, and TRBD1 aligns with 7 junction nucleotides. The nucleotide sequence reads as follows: TGTGCCAGCAGCACCTCAGGGGGTCTCGCGGAGACCCAGTACTTC. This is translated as CASSTSGGLAETQYF.